The entry below gives a single TCR beta chain sequence along with its context. Its antigen is unknown. One base away there is no much larger clone; base qualities are not given. Library creation used the immunoSEQ multiplex PCR assay. For most patients, genomic DNA was isolated with the Qiagen DNeasy Blood and Tissue Kit and sent frozen to Adaptive Biotechnologies for TCR sequencing. High-throughput TCR-beta CDR3 sequencing of genomic DNA from most patients was performed by Adaptive Biotechnologies. As for the authors' bioinformatics: TCR sequencing data for around 19 patients were retrieved from Adaptive's ImmunoSEQ software; a few other patients were processed with MiXCR and VDJtools. To correct CD4 versus CD8 sorting errors, sequences present in both subsets at a frequency ratio below 5:1 were removed. CDR3 nucleotide sequences shared by donor and recipient were removed because the origin of these sequences could not be assigned. Alloreactive clones required at least 2-fold expansion over unstimulated cells and minimum CFSE-low frequency of 0.002% (template counts) or 0.001% (read counts). A clone was considered mappable if detected in the sequenced pre-transplant spleen, lymph node, or MLR CFSE-low populations of the donor or recipient. The cumulative frequency of alloreactive clones was calculated as a percentage of all sequences, weighted by copy number. The table comes from immuneACCESS by way of TCRdb, which keeps in-frame sequences with V and J called. Part of the clones is missing from these tables; in studies checked, under half for an unresolved V gene and the rest for unknown reasons. V and J calls and clone size are copied from that table; D and trimming were computed from the DNA. This sample gives 96,000 or so clones in total; about 93% of them show up just once. The ten top clones hold roughly 0.17% of the sample.

These data belong to a study of graft-versus-host responses after intestinal transplantation (dated by TCRdb to 2020 to 2022). Study-wide context: The transplants that recipients got were multivisceral, liver-intestinal, or isolated intestinal. Every recipient was given anti-thymocyte globulin induction, followed by 2 to 3 years of maintenance tacrolimus and steroids. After intestinal transplantation, graft-versus-host and host-versus-graft alloreactive T cell clones in the graft, circulation and bone marrow were tracked using bulk TCR-beta CDR3 sequencing. Alloreactive clones were identified by sequencing pre-transplant mixed lymphocyte reaction products and comparing them with unstimulated pre-transplant donor and recipient T cells. Of the roughly 24 intestinal transplant recipients enrolled in the cohort, one of whom was a retransplant, a few patients without pretransplant specimens were excluded. A peak of at least 4% donor T cells among recipient peripheral blood mononuclear cells was the definition used for donor T cell macrochimerism. Rather than being sequenced by the commercial service, samples from a few later patients were sequenced in-house on an Illumina MiSeq and processed with MiXCR.

V is pared back by 0 bases and J by 5 bases, with 13 bases lying between the germline termini. Sequences ENHRY (CDR1) and SYGVKD (CDR2) are obtained from the germline V gene. Reading from cysteine to phenylalanine, the CDR3 counts 15 amino acids. Of the read, only the CDR3 DNA is kept; its 45 bases are in frame from base 1. The investigation overall reported the following: Peak levels of circulating GvH clones were associated with declines in HvG clones early after transplant. Conclusions were limited by the relatively low number and heterogeneity of intestinal transplant patients. In the allografts of patients with donor T cell macrochimerism, GvH to HvG T cell clonal ratios were high. GvH clones were detected in recipient bone marrow, and some of these GvH clones were observed earlier in ileal mucosa or blood, consistent with an intestinal mucosal origin.

The time point label here, explained by the study, means: cells obtained before transplantation from donor or recipient. CD3+CD4+ and CD3+CD8+ populations were FACS-sorted from unstimulated pre-transplant donor and recipient cells taken from spleen or lymph nodes. Sequenced material: unstimulated CD4+ T cells sorted from spleen or lymph node cells, taken before intestinal transplant. This TCR derives from a human donor who received an intestinal transplant. The sequence is built from TRBV10-3 and TRBJ1-2; perhaps TRBD1 is the D gene, with 6 bases matching. The DNA sequence is as follows: TGTGCCATCAGTGAGTCGAACAGGGTCGGTTATGGCTACACCTTC. This yields the protein CAISESNRVGYGYTF.